The rows below give T cell receptor beta chains drawn from one sample of a study of CD4 T cells in relation to SARS-CoV-2 and coronaviruses. Antigen specificity for these receptors is unknown. Assay: immunoSEQ multiplex PCR; the TCRdb copy retains only in-frame clones and omits some. The sample yields 25,000 to 30,000 clones, 70% to 80% seen once. The sample comprised CD4+ T cells from PBMCs, cultured in vitro. The receptors shown here come from a human donor in good health. Each CDR3 is given with its conserved first and last residue. D genes are given only for firm matches. Only part of the rows carry a size: once, few, many, or a class if the clone is expanded.

CDR3 DNA | CDR3 protein | clone size | V gene | D gene | J gene | CDR3 length
TGTGCCAGCCACCTTATGTTTAGCGGCGGGGAGCTGTTTTTT | CASHLMFSGGELFF | NA | TRBV5-4 | NA | TRBJ2-2 | 14
TGTGCCAGCAGCTTAACCGCGGGCACTGAAGCTTTCTTT | CASSLTAGTEAFF | few | TRBV7-9 | NA | TRBJ1-1 | 13
TGTGCCAGCAGCTCTACGCAGGGCAGGGGTCAGCCCCAGCATTTT | CASSSTQGRGQPQHF | once | TRBV7-2 | NA | TRBJ1-5 | 15
TGTGCCAGCAGCTTAGTCGGGGGGTTAGTTGGAAACACCATATATTTT | CASSLVGGLVGNTIYF | few | TRBV7-9 | NA | TRBJ1-3 | 16
TGTGCCTGGAGTGCGATTGGGACAGGGAGCTACGAGCAGTACTTC | CAWSAIGTGSYEQYF | NA | TRBV30 | TRBD1 | TRBJ2-7 | 15
TGTGCCAGCAGCCTCCCGGGGGGGGTGTACGAGCAGTACTTC | CASSLPGGVYEQYF | NA | TRBV7-9 | TRBD2 | TRBJ2-7 | 14
TGTGCCAGCAGCCAAGACGGCGTACTATCCAACTACGAGCAGTACTTC | CASSQDGVLSNYEQYF | NA | TRBV3-1/TRBV3-2 | NA | TRBJ2-7 | 16
TGTGCCAGCAGCGTAGAGGGCGGGAGTATGGAGACCCAGTACTTC | CASSVEGGSMETQYF | NA | TRBV9 | TRBD2 | TRBJ2-5 | 15
TGTGCCAGCTCGTCGGCAGGTCGCTATAATTCACCCCTCCACTTT | CASSSAGRYNSPLHF | NA | TRBV18 | NA | TRBJ1-6 | 15
TGTGCCAGCAGCTTACGGCAGGGGAGCGACTATGGCTACACCTTC | CASSLRQGSDYGYTF | few | TRBV11-3 | NA | TRBJ1-2 | 15
TGCGCCAGCAGCCACCCCGGGGCCAAAGAGACCCAGTACTTC | CASSHPGAKETQYF | NA | TRBV5-1 | NA | TRBJ2-5 | 14
TGTGCCAGCAGCCCTCCTGAAGCTTTCTTT | CASSPPEAFF | NA | TRBV6-6 | NA | TRBJ1-1 | 10
TGTGCCAGCAGTTTCTCAGGGAGTGGCTACACCTTC | CASSFSGSGYTF | NA | TRBV12-3/TRBV12-4 | NA | TRBJ1-2 | 12
TGTGCCAGCAGCTTAGCGGTCAGTCAAGAGACCCAGTACTTC | CASSLAVSQETQYF | NA | TRBV7-9 | NA | TRBJ2-5 | 14
TGTGCCTGGAGTAGAACCGGGACAGGGAATGGCTACACCTTC | CAWSRTGTGNGYTF | NA | TRBV30 | TRBD1 | TRBJ1-2 | 14
TGTGCCAGCAGCTGGGACAGATTCTATGGCTACACCTTC | CASSWDRFYGYTF | NA | TRBV14 | TRBD1 | TRBJ1-2 | 13
TGTGCCTGGAGCTGGGGGGGAGGACGCTCTGGAAACACCATATATTTT | CAWSWGGGRSGNTIYF | NA | TRBV30 | NA | TRBJ1-3 | 16
TGTGCCAGCAGCTTGGAGGGGAACACCGGGGAGCTGTTTTTT | CASSLEGNTGELFF | NA | TRBV7-2 | NA | TRBJ2-2 | 14
TGTGCCTGGACAGGACTAGCGGGAGAAATAGGGGAGCTGTTTTTT | CAWTGLAGEIGELFF | few | TRBV30 | TRBD2 | TRBJ2-2 | 15
TGTGCCAGCAGTTACTCGACAGGGTCTGGAAACACCATATATTTT | CASSYSTGSGNTIYF | NA | TRBV6-2/TRBV6-3 | TRBD1 | TRBJ1-3 | 15
TGTGCCAGCAGCCCGCCAGAACAGGGTGGAAACAAAAACATTCAGTACTTC | CASSPPEQGGNKNIQYF | NA | TRBV9 | NA | TRBJ2-4 | 17
TGTGCCAGCTCACGAGGCGACGGAAACTCTGGAAACACCATATATTTT | CASSRGDGNSGNTIYF | NA | TRBV18 | NA | TRBJ1-3 | 16
TGTGCCAGCAGTTCGACGTGGGGGCAAAGCAACACCATATATTTT | CASSSTWGQSNTIYF | NA | TRBV28 | NA | TRBJ1-3 | 15
TGTGCCAGTAGGCGGGGGGATTCTATGGGTGAGCAGTTCTTC | CASRRGDSMGEQFF | NA | TRBV19 | TRBD2 | TRBJ2-1 | 14
TGTGCCAGCAGCTTGGGACGGGCTCGGGAGACCCAGTACTTC | CASSLGRARETQYF | NA | TRBV7-8 | NA | TRBJ2-5 | 14
TGTGCCAGCAGCTTATTTAGGGGGCCCACTGAAGCTTTCTTT | CASSLFRGPTEAFF | few | TRBV11-2 | TRBD1 | TRBJ1-1 | 14
TGTGCCAGCAGCTCCGCCCTCGAGACACACTATGGCTACACCTTC | CASSSALETHYGYTF | few | TRBV7-2 | NA | TRBJ1-2 | 15
TGTGCCATCAGTCGGAGACTAGCGGGTGAATCGGACAATGAGCAGTTCTTC | CAISRRLAGESDNEQFF | once | TRBV10-3 | TRBD2 | TRBJ2-1 | 17
TGCGCCAGCAGCTCCGGGACAGGGGGCGCAGATACGCAGTATTTT | CASSSGTGGADTQYF | few | TRBV5-1 | TRBD1 | TRBJ2-3 | 15
TGTGCCAGCAGTGAATCAGGCCCTAATGAAAAACTGTTTTTT | CASSESGPNEKLFF | NA | TRBV25-1 | NA | TRBJ1-4 | 14
TGTGCCAGCACCGGGGGAGGGGTGAGCAATCAGCCCCAGCATTTT | CASTGGGVSNQPQHF | NA | TRBV21-1 | NA | TRBJ1-5 | 15
TGCGCCAGCAGCGTTTCAGGGGGTGAGACCCAGTACTTC | CASSVSGGETQYF | NA | TRBV5-1 | TRBD1 | TRBJ2-5 | 13
TGTGCCAGCTCACCACGTAACCGGGACAGTCCTACCGGGGAGACCCAGTACTTC | CASSPRNRDSPTGETQYF | NA | TRBV18 | TRBD1 | TRBJ2-5 | 18
TGTGCCAGCAGTTACAAGGGCAACTATGGCTACACCTTC | CASSYKGNYGYTF | NA | TRBV6-2/TRBV6-3 | NA | TRBJ1-2 | 13
TGTGCCAGCAGTTCCGGGACTAGCGGGTGGGCCGGGGAGCTGTTTTTT | CASSSGTSGWAGELFF | few | TRBV2 | TRBD2 | TRBJ2-2 | 16
TGTGCCAGCGGAATTCGACGGGAAGAGACCCAGTACTTC | CASGIRREETQYF | NA | TRBV19 | NA | TRBJ2-5 | 13
TGCGCCAGCAGCGCGGGACTTCTCTCCACAGATACGCAGTATTTT | CASSAGLLSTDTQYF | few | TRBV5-1 | NA | TRBJ2-3 | 15
TGCGCCAGCAGCCACTCCGGGGGAAACATGAACACTGAAGCTTTCTTT | CASSHSGGNMNTEAFF | few | TRBV4-1 | NA | TRBJ1-1 | 16